A single sample gave rise to the 32 T cell receptor beta chains below, sequenced in a study of T cells in women clearing cervical HPV infection. Sequencing was performed with immunoSEQ multiplex PCR; in TCRdb, only in-frame clones are kept and a portion is missing. The sample includes 49,000 or so clones. The material sequenced was blood buffy coat. Source of these receptors: a woman between 18 and 70 years old with a cervical HPV16 infection that either progressed to CIN3+ or cleared (not recorded which).

About this clone: Mismatch with germline at one junction end may stem from a read error. The read comes to an end 3 residues before the CDR3 does, leaving the germline J gene to fill in the end. The chain links TRBV7-7 to TRBJ2-5; 7 bases are shared with TRBD1. CDR1 is SSHAT and CDR2 is FNYEAQ in the germline V gene (reference sequence). This CDR3 has 13 residues. This CDR3 is CASSKDRWGTQYF. Partial CDR3 DNA: TGTGCTAGCAGTAAGGACAGGTGGGGGACC.

A word on this clone: The missing CDR3 end, 3 residues past where the read stops, is filled in from the germline J gene. This chain links TRBV6-4 with TRBJ2-7; 9 bases are shared with TRBD1. V dropped 9 bases and J dropped 5; count of bases not matched to a gene: 11. The germline V gene encodes CDR1 MRHNA and CDR2 SNTAGT. The CDR3 consists of 14 residues. The covered CDR3 bases are TGTGCCAGTTTACAGCGGGACAGGGTACACGAG. Translation gives CASLQRDRVHE. In full, the CDR3 reads CASLQRDRVHEQYF.

The chain's CDR3 is CASSPHQTGFVYGQYF. CDR3 DNA, as far as it was read: TGCGCCAGCAGCCCACACCAGACAGGATTCGTCTATGGT. The J gene is TRBJ2-4, the V gene TRBV5-1; a weak D match, TRBD1 (6 bases). The read is 3 residues too short to cover the CDR3 end, so that end is filled in from the germline J gene. The CDR3 extends over 16 amino acids. Germline V gene sequence: CDR1 SGHRS, CDR2 YFSETQ.

With respect to this clone: The read ends 3 residues shy of where the CDR3 ends; the end is completed using the germline J gene. The chain employs TRBV4-1 and TRBJ2-3; 10 nucleotides match TRBD2. This CDR3 region has 18 residues. Trimming cost V 1 base and J 3 bases; bases outside gene matches: 10. CDR1 and CDR2 (germline): MGHRA, YSYEKL. CDR3 region: CASSQGFPPSGGTDTQYF. CDR3 DNA, as far as it was read: TGCGCCAGCAGCCAAGGCTTCCCCCCTAGCGGGGGAACAGATACG.

With respect to this clone: The read stops 3 residues short of the end of the CDR3; the missing end is completed from the germline J gene. The chain uses TRBV19 and TRBJ1-4; 7 bases agree with TRBD1. The CDR3 has 15 amino acids. V was pared by 6 bases and J by 6 bases, with 10 bases of the junction left unmatched. Germline CDR1 is LNHDA and CDR2 is SQIVND (reference sequence). CDR3 sequence reads: CASSQNRGQHEKLFF. The CDR3 bases that were read are TGTGCCAGTAGCCAAAACAGGGGACAGCATGAAAAA.

As concerns this clone: The read falls 3 residues short of the CDR3 end, and the missing part is taken from the germline J gene. The genes are TRBV10-3 and TRBJ2-3, with 7 positions matching TRBD1. Germline V gene data show CDR1 as ENHRY and CDR2 as SYGVKD. CDR3 size: 14 residues. The CDR3 protein is CATSGTVQQETQYF. The CDR3 bases that were read are TGTGCCACCTCCGGGACAGTACAACAAGAGACG.

A word on this clone: The read ends 3 residues shy of where the CDR3 ends; the end is completed using the germline J gene. The chain couples TRBV5-4 to TRBJ1-5; D might be TRBD1 (5 bases). The CDR3 loop spans 16 amino acids. V shed 4 bases and J shed 0 bases, with 14 bases lying between them. The germline V gene has CDR1 SGHNT and CDR2 YYREEE (reference sequence). The CDR3 loop reads CASSDGAGLSNQPQHF. Partial CDR3 DNA: TGTGCCAGCAGCGATGGGGCAGGGCTTAGCAATCAGCCC.

Regarding this clone: The read halts 3 residues ahead of the CDR3 end, with the missing end drawn from the germline J gene. V and J are TRBV30 and TRBJ1-2; 10 nucleotides line up with TRBD1. The germline V gene encodes CDR1 GTSNPN and CDR2 SVGIG (reference sequence). The CDR3 extends over 15 amino acids. The CDR3 sequence: CAWRSAQGQGIGYTF. CDR3 bases read: TGTGCCTGGAGGTCGGCCCAGGGACAGGGGATAGGC.

On this clone: The read ends 3 residues shy of where the CDR3 ends; the end is completed using the germline J gene. The chain uses TRBV2 and TRBJ2-1, with D possibly TRBD1 on 5 matching bases. The V and J ends lost 8 bases and 3 bases respectively, with 14 bases between them. This CDR3 is built from 14 residues. Germline values: CDR1 SNHLY, CDR2 FYNNEI. The CDR3 loop is CASVPGSVYNEQFF. The DNA read from the CDR3 is TGTGCCAGCGTTCCAGGGTCTGTCTACAATGAG.

As concerns this clone: The read halts 3 residues ahead of the CDR3 end, with the missing end drawn from the germline J gene. V usage is TRBV5-1 and J usage is TRBJ1-1, with D maybe TRBD1 (5 bases). This CDR3 comprises 14 residues. From germline, CDR1 is SGHRS and CDR2 YFSETQ. V lost 0 bases, J lost 3 bases, and 9 bases lay in between. CDR3 residues: CASSLAGGYTEAFF. Incomplete CDR3 DNA: TGCGCCAGCAGCTTGGCCGGGGGGTACACTGAA.

Note on this clone: The CDR3 end falls 3 residues outside the read, so it is completed with the germline J gene. The chain is built from TRBV28 and TRBJ2-7; TRBD1 aligns across 11 bases. The germline V gene has CDR1 MDHEN and CDR2 SYDVKM. V gave up 7 bases and J gave up 4 bases; unmatched junction bases: 6. CDR3 size: 14 residues. The CDR3 loop reads CASIPGQGVYEQYF. CDR3 bases read: TGTGCCAGCATCCCGGGACAGGGGGTATACGAG.

Remarks on this clone: One end of the junction does not line up with germline, which may come from a read error. CDR3 residues: CASSFSEGYEQYF. The covered CDR3 bases are TGTGCTAGCAGCTTCTCAGAAGGTTACGAG. The gene calls are TRBV7-7 and TRBJ2-7; D unclear. From the germline J gene comes the end of the CDR3, since the read stops 3 residues before it. CDR1 and CDR2 (germline): SSHAT, FNYEAQ (reference sequence). The CDR3 length is 13 residues.

Regarding this clone: The read comes to an end 3 residues before the CDR3 does, leaving the germline J gene to fill in the end. This chain links TRBV20-1 with TRBJ2-7; no clear D gene. V lost 6 bases to trimming and J lost 0 bases, with 9 bases between them. Germline V lookup: CDR1 DFQATT, CDR2 SNEGSKA (reference sequence). The CDR3 covers 12 residues. The sequenced CDR3 bases are TGCAGTGCCTTGACTCGCTCCTACGAG. Encoded protein: CSALTRSYE. The CDR3 in full is CSALTRSYEQYF.

Turning to this clone: The observed sequence ends 3 residues before the CDR3 terminus, with the missing tail filled in from the germline J gene. The genes are TRBV7-6 and TRBJ2-3; D remains ambiguous. Germline V CDR1 and CDR2: SGHVS, FNYEAQ. The CDR3 is made up of 15 amino acids. CDR3 DNA (partial): TGTGCCAGCAGCAGCCCTTTAGTGTACCAAGAGACG. Translation: CASSSPLVYQET. The CDR3 as a whole reads CASSSPLVYQETQYF.

Concerning this clone: Sequencing ends 3 residues short of the CDR3 end; the germline J gene provides the rest. V is TRBV7-2 and J is TRBJ2-1; D is possibly TRBD2 (5 bases). Germline V gives CDR1 SGHTA, CDR2 FQGNSA. Trimming took off 5 bases at V and 7 bases at J, with 18 bases between the two ends. The CDR3 loop spans 15 amino acids. Incomplete CDR3 DNA: TGTGCCAGCAGCGCCCCCACTAGACTGGGTAATGAG. Encoded protein: CASSAPTRLGNE. The whole CDR3 region reads CASSAPTRLGNEQFF.

With regard to this clone: With the read ending 3 residues before the CDR3 end, the germline J gene is used to fill in that end. The rearrangement links TRBV7-6 to TRBJ2-2, with D possibly matching TRBD1 (5 bases). Trimming left V 1 base short and J 6 bases short, with 6 bases between. The CDR3 is 13 amino acids. Germline V gene data show CDR1 as SGHVS and CDR2 as FNYEAQ. The sequenced part of the CDR3 DNA is TGTGCCAGCAGCTTAGAAGGGGCCGGGGAG. It yields the protein CASSLEGAGE. The entire CDR3 sequence reads CASSLEGAGELFF.

Comment on this clone: From the germline J gene comes the end of the CDR3, since the read stops 3 residues before it. The V and J genes are TRBV19 and TRBJ1-3; tentative D call: TRBD1 (6 bases). This CDR3 spans 15 amino acids. V lost 3 bases to trimming and J lost 0 bases, with 9 bases between them. Germline assignment: CDR1 LNHDA and CDR2 SQIVND (reference sequence). Here the CDR3 reads CASSIGTSSGNTIYF. Partial CDR3 DNA: TGTGCCAGTAGTATCGGGACATCCTCTGGAAACACC.

Details on this clone: The read ends 3 residues before the CDR3 terminus; that terminus is restored from the germline J gene. The rearrangement links TRBV6-1 to TRBJ1-4; 9 bases agree with TRBD1. This CDR3 has 16 residues. Germline CDR1 reads MNHNS; CDR2 reads SASEGT. The CDR3 region is CASREQGAVGANVLFF. The CDR3 bases that were read are TGTGCCAGCAGAGAACAGGGGGCGGTTGGGGCCAACGTA.

With respect to this clone: The read finishes 3 residues shy of the CDR3 end, and the germline J gene is used to complete it. The chain employs TRBV5-1 and TRBJ2-6; 7 bases are a match to TRBD2. Germline assignment: CDR1 SGHRS and CDR2 YFSETQ. This CDR3 spans 18 amino acids. The ends lost 0 bases at V and 2 bases at J; junction bases unmatched: 8. Incomplete CDR3 DNA: TGCGCCAGCAGCTTGGTGGGGGGGTTAGGGCCTGGGGCCAACGTC. Its translation: CASSLVGGLGPGANV. The whole CDR3 sequence is CASSLVGGLGPGANVLTF.

Regarding this clone: Read data end 3 residues before the CDR3 end; the end is taken from the germline J gene. V gene TRBV30 combines with J gene TRBJ2-3, with 8 bases matching TRBD2. The CDR3 spans 12 residues. From germline, CDR1 is GTSNPN and CDR2 SVGIG (reference sequence). The sequenced CDR3 bases are TGTGCCTGCCGGGGGGGCCGGGAGACG. Encoded protein: CACRGGRET. The CDR3 reads in full as CACRGGRETQYF.

Concerning this clone: The read terminates 3 residues ahead of where the CDR3 ends, so the germline J gene completes it. J is TRBJ1-1 and V is TRBV18, with 7 bases aligning to TRBD1. V shed 3 bases and J 4 bases; nucleotides not matched to a gene: 8. CDR3 size: 15 residues. Germline CDR1 reads KGHSH; CDR2 reads LQKENI. The DNA read from the CDR3 is TGTGCCAGCTCACCGAGGGGGCTCGCTACCACTGAA. It codes for CASSPRGLATTE. The entire CDR3 protein reads CASSPRGLATTEAFF.

Comments on this clone: The CDR3 end falls 3 residues outside the read, so it is completed with the germline J gene. The chain links TRBV30 to TRBJ1-5; 7 bases agree with TRBD1. With V trimmed by 1 base and J by 3 bases, 6 bases remained unmatched. The CDR3 is made up of 15 amino acids. Germline V gives CDR1 GTSNPN, CDR2 SVGIG (reference sequence). The CDR3 DNA, read in part, is TGTGCCTGGAGTGCCGGGACAGTCTACAATCAGCCC. Translated, it gives CAWSAGTVYNQP. The CDR3 reads in full as CAWSAGTVYNQPQHF.

The CDR3 here is CASSTPSGTDDSPLFF. The CDR3 bases that were read are TGTGCCAGTAGTACACCCTCCGGGACAGATGACTCACCA. The V call is TRBV19, the J call TRBJ1-4; 7 nucleotides match TRBD1. The DNA ends 3 residues before the CDR3 does, and the rest of the CDR3 is filled in from the germline J gene. The CDR3 has 16 residues. Germline V gives CDR1 LNHDA, CDR2 SQIVND (reference sequence).

On this clone itself: The read stops 3 residues short of the end of the CDR3; the missing end is completed from the germline J gene. The J gene is TRBJ1-6, the V gene TRBV11-2; 10 nucleotides match TRBD1. The CDR3 spans 14 residues. CDR1 and CDR2 from the germline V gene are SGHAT and FQNNGV. V shed 5 bases, J shed 7 bases, and the junction held 2 bases outside the gene matches. The CDR3 bases that were read are TGTGCCAGCAGCCAGGGACAGGGGAATTCACCC. Translation gives CASSQGQGNSP. The CDR3 in its entirety is CASSQGQGNSPLHF.

As concerns this clone: The read stops 3 residues short of the end of the CDR3; the missing end is completed from the germline J gene. The chain has TRBV11-2 and TRBJ2-7, with D possibly being TRBD1 (5 bases). The V end was cut by 1 base, the J end by 5 bases, with 6 bases between. The CDR3 sequence is 12 residues long. Germline-derived CDR1 and CDR2 are SGHAT and FQNNGV. CDR3: CASSLGGHEQYF. CDR3 bases read: TGTGCCAGCAGCTTAGGGGGCCACGAG. Looking up the rest from reference TRBV11-2 and TRBJ2-7 gives the full variable domain: EAGVAQSPRYKIIEKRQSVAFWCNPISGHATLYWYQQILGQGPKLLIQFQNNGVVDDSQLPKDRFSAERLKGVDSTLKIQPAKLEDSAVYLCASSLGGHEQYFGPGTRLTVT.

Of note for this clone: The read falls 3 residues short of the CDR3 end, and the missing part is taken from the germline J gene. The V and J genes are TRBV6-2 or TRBV6-3 and TRBJ2-3, with D perhaps matching TRBD1 (5 bases). This CDR3 region has 14 residues. CDR1 is MNHEY, CDR2 SVGEGT, per germline. V lost 7 bases, J lost 6 bases, and 17 bases lay in between. CDR3 sequence reads: CASTLMGPPDTQYF. The sequenced CDR3 bases are TGTGCCAGCACTCTAATGGGGCCCCCCGATACG.

Note on this clone: From the germline J gene comes the end of the CDR3, since the read stops 3 residues before it. This chain links TRBV7-8 with TRBJ2-2; D is unresolved. The CDR3 spans 13 residues. Deletions cut 5 bases from V and 7 bases from J, with 11 bases between. Germline lookup yields CDR1 SGHVS and CDR2 FQNEAQ. Incomplete CDR3 DNA: TGTGCCAGCAGCGCCCCAGGCAGCGGGGAG. Amino acid sequence: CASSAPGSGE. In full, the CDR3 is CASSAPGSGELFF.

Turning to this clone: The sequence runs out 3 residues before the end of the CDR3; the remainder is reconstructed from the germline J gene. V is TRBV7-6 and J is TRBJ2-3, with 7 bases fitting TRBD1. From germline, CDR1 is SGHVS and CDR2 FNYEAQ. This CDR3 comprises 14 residues. The CDR3 DNA, read in part, is TGTGCCAGCAGCACGACAGGGACCCAAGAGACG. This sequence encodes CASSTTGTQET. The whole CDR3 sequence is CASSTTGTQETQYF.

A note on this clone: The read halts 3 residues ahead of the CDR3 end, with the missing end drawn from the germline J gene. The chain uses TRBV29-1 and TRBJ2-3; TRBD1 agrees at 8 bases. This CDR3 is 12 amino acids long. In germline, CDR1 is SQVTM, CDR2 ANQGSEA. CDR3 bases read: TGCAGCGTTGTGGGACAGGTGGGGCCG. Protein: CSVVGQVGP. The entire CDR3 is CSVVGQVGPQYF.

For this clone: The read ends 3 residues shy of where the CDR3 ends; the end is completed using the germline J gene. The J gene is TRBJ2-5, the V gene TRBV7-2, with 7 bases aligning to TRBD1. Germline V lookup: CDR1 SGHTA, CDR2 FQGNSA. This CDR3 spans 14 amino acids. J was trimmed by 3 bases and V by 1 base; bases with no gene match: 2. The CDR3 protein is CASSLGQGEETQYF. The sequenced part of the CDR3 DNA is TGTGCCAGCAGCTTAGGACAGGGAGAAGAGACC.

On this clone: Sequencing ends 3 residues short of the CDR3 end; the germline J gene provides the rest. The V and J genes are TRBV5-1 and TRBJ2-6, with 7 bases fitting TRBD1. The length of the CDR3 is 19 residues. The germline gives CDR1 SGHRS, CDR2 YFSETQ. V dropped 4 bases and J dropped 0; count of bases not matched to a gene: 13. The sequenced CDR3 bases are TGCGCCAGCAGCGTACCGAGACAGGGCTTTTTCTCTGGGGCCAACGTC. Translation gives CASSVPRQGFFSGANV. The full-length CDR3 reads as CASSVPRQGFFSGANVLTF.

Comment on this clone: The read terminates 3 residues ahead of where the CDR3 ends, so the germline J gene completes it. The chain joins TRBV7-9 to TRBJ2-3; weak D call: TRBD1 (6 bases). The CDR3 has 15 residues. Germline CDR1 SEHNR, CDR2 FQNEAQ (reference sequence). Trimming removed 9 bases from V and 3 bases from J, with 19 bases in between. CDR3 amino acids: CASHPRDKGTDTQYF. The part of the CDR3 DNA that was read is TGTGCCAGTCATCCAAGGGACAAGGGAACAGATACG.